The 13 T cell receptor beta chains below were found in one sample sequenced in a study of blood T cells in healthy people across ages. For the second PCR, which ran for 7 to 11 cycles, a sample-barcoded 5' primer and a J-beta primer mix were used. One entry per CDR3 protein results from TCRdb running MiXCR on the 5' RACE reads. The sample consists of around 850,000 distinct CDR3 sequences, about 34% of them appearing once. Sequencing was done on a sample of blood. These receptor sequences come from a man aged 18 to 30 in good health.

Of note for this clonotype: Given a much more abundant clone one base away, this may be a read error. This chain links TRBV12-3 or TRBV12-4 with TRBJ2-3; TRBD2 matches at 10 bases. V shed 11 bases and J 2 bases; nucleotides not matched to a gene: 13. The CDR3 totals 16 residues. In nucleotides, the CDR3 is TGTGCCGGCATAAAAGCCGGGACTAGCGACACAGATACGCAGTATTTT. This translates into CAGIKAGTSDTDTQYF.

The genes are TRBV4-3 and TRBJ2-2, with 10 bases identical to TRBD2. Germline V CDR1 and CDR2: LGHNA, YSLEER. The trim removed 1 base at V and 6 bases at J, leaving 14 bases unmatched. The CDR3 runs to 19 residues. The CDR3 sequence is CASSQGPTPGLAQSGELFF. CDR3 nucleotides: TGCGCCAGCAGCCAAGGCCCAACTCCGGGACTAGCGCAGTCCGGGGAGCTGTTTTTT.

This rearrangement joins TRBV4-3 to TRBJ1-2; 11 positions match TRBD1. Unmatched junction bases numbered 7, after V lost 10 bases and J lost 0 bases. This CDR3 has 15 amino acids. Germline CDR1 reads LGHNA; CDR2 reads YSLEER. The CDR3 region is CATPRGQGANYGYTF. DNA for the CDR3: TGCGCCACCCCCAGGGGACAGGGGGCTAACTATGGCTACACCTTC.

The chain links TRBV11-2 to TRBJ2-7; D gene ambiguous. The V gene's germline CDR1 is SGHAT and CDR2 FQNNGV. The CDR3 is 13 residues long. Trimming shortened V by 2 bases and J by 3 bases, and 8 bases separated the two germline ends. CDR3: CASSLTKNYEQYF. The DNA of the CDR3 is TGTGCCAGCAGCTTAACAAAGAACTACGAGCAGTACTTC.

CDR3 sequence (DNA): TGTGCCTGGAGTGCGCGACTAGCGGAAAGCTCCTACAATGAGCAGTTCTTC. Protein: CAWSARLAESSYNEQFF. This chain connects TRBV30 to TRBJ2-1; 9 nucleotides match TRBD2. CDR3 size: 17 residues. From germline, CDR1 is GTSNPN and CDR2 SVGIG (reference sequence). Losses at the gene ends were 1 base for V and 0 bases for J; bases not matched to a gene: 7.

This clonotype occurred many times. V is TRBV20-1 and J is TRBJ2-5; D is unresolved. Germline V lookup: CDR1 DFQATT, CDR2 SNEGSKA (reference sequence). Trimming took 1 base from V and 5 from J, leaving 8 bases between them. This CDR3 contains 12 residues. The CDR3 here is CSARGDRETQYF. The CDR3 DNA sequence: TGCAGTGCTAGAGGCGACCGTGAGACCCAGTACTTC.

This clonotype was seen only a few times. The chain has TRBV10-3 and TRBJ2-7, with 8 bases lining up with TRBD2. V lost 2 bases, J lost 3 bases, and 9 bases stayed unmatched. Germline lookup yields CDR1 ENHRY and CDR2 SYGVKD. CDR3 length: 16 amino acids. The CDR3 DNA reads TGTGCCATCAGTGAGGGCCTTAGCGGGGCGGGCTACGAGCAGTACTTC. It translates to CAISEGLSGAGYEQYF.

This chain links TRBV9 with TRBJ2-1, with TRBD1 as a possible D gene (6 bases). Germline CDR1 is SGDLS and CDR2 is YYNGEE. CDR3 length equals 16 residues. The V end was cut by 4 bases, the J end by 6 bases, with 20 bases between. The CDR3 loop is CASSLTGTMIGNEQFF. The CDR3 nucleotides are TGTGCCAGCAGCCTAACCGGGACAATGATTGGCAATGAGCAGTTCTTC.

Comments on this clonotype: A much larger clone lies one base from this, so it may be a read error. The chain joins TRBV24-1 to TRBJ2-1; TRBD1 agrees at 8 bases. CDR1 and CDR2 (germline): KGHDR, SFDVKD. The V and J ends lost 2 bases and 0 bases, in that order; junction bases with no gene match: 2. This CDR3 contains 16 residues. DNA of the CDR3: TGTGCCACCAGTGATTCAGGGGGCAGCTCCTACAATGAGCAGTTCTTC. Translating it yields CATSDSGGSSYNEQFF.

The V gene is TRBV7-2, the J gene TRBJ1-4, with D unresolved. CDR3 length: 14 amino acids. CDR1 is SGHTA, CDR2 FQGNSA, per germline. Trimming cost V 6 bases and J 5 bases, with 13 bases left between them. CDR3 nucleotide sequence: TGTGCCAGCAGGGGCTACGGGCCCAATGAAAAACTGTTTTTT. This translates into CASRGYGPNEKLFF.

This sequence joins TRBV7-9 and TRBJ2-5; tentatively, D is TRBD1 or TRBD2 (5 bases each). The CDR3 runs to 12 residues. Trimming removed 5 bases from V and 11 bases from J, with 15 bases in between. The V gene's germline CDR1 is SEHNR and CDR2 FQNEAQ (reference sequence). The CDR3 loop is CASSIGTYEQYF. DNA of the CDR3: TGTGCCAGCAGCATCGGGACGTATGAGCAGTACTTC.

The J gene is TRBJ2-3, the V gene TRBV2; 11 bases fit TRBD1. The germline gives CDR1 SNHLY, CDR2 FYNNEI. Unmatched junction bases numbered 3, after V lost 8 bases and J lost 2 bases. The CDR3 consists of 14 residues. CDR3 sequence reads: CASGQGADTDTQYF. The DNA of the CDR3 is TGTGCCAGCGGACAGGGGGCTGACACAGATACGCAGTATTTT.

The chain is built from TRBV4-3 and TRBJ1-5; D possibly corresponds to TRBD1 (6 bases). Trimming cost V 3 bases and J 6 bases, with 15 bases left between them. The CDR3 totals 15 residues. Germline-derived CDR1 and CDR2 are LGHNA and YSLEER. The CDR3 protein is CASSHSLEGGQPQHF. The CDR3 bases are TGCGCCAGCAGCCATTCGTTAGAAGGGGGTCAGCCCCAGCATTTT.